This T cell receptor (beta chain) came from a study of T cell repertoires in cytomegalovirus infection. Study-level information: CMV epitopes, recently identified HLA-C-restricted and well-studied HLA-B-restricted, were used.

Study-level results: HLA-C-restricted CMV clonotypes gave the most frequent clonotype in two of eight donors.

The CDR3 runs to 14 residues. With V trimmed by 6 bases and J by 4 bases, 5 bases remained unmatched. CDR1 is KGHSH, CDR2 LQKENI, per germline. In its sample, this clonotype was seen a few times. The target antigen is unknown. TCRdb re-called the reads through MiXCR, storing one row per CDR3 protein. The data contain about 830,000 distinct CDR3 sequences, about 33% of them seen just once; the ten biggest clones take up around an eighth. The chain recombines TRBV18 with TRBJ2-1; 8 bases are a match to TRBD1. This sequence was found in a human donor in good health (CMV status not recorded). Some clones in this sample may be carry-over from other donors' samples. The specimen comprised cultured CD8+ T cells from PBMCs, sampled from culture after CMV antigen stimulation. The CDR3 loop reads CASSRGQVYNEQFF. As DNA, the CDR3 is TGTGCCAGCTCTCGGGGACAGGTGTACAATGAGCAGTTCTTC.